This T cell receptor (beta chain) originates from a study of long-term antiretroviral therapy in people with HIV. Study results and caveats: Whereas controls had wider CDR3 length ranges, HIV repertoires had narrower ones.

Survey-level immunoSEQ v3.0 assays were run. This table comes from immunoSEQ multiplex PCR, and its TCRdb copy is limited to in-frame clones, with some not included. The sample includes about 18,000 clones, roughly nine tenths seen only once; the top ten take approximately 9.6%. Details on this clone: Its antigen is as yet unknown.

Every participant gave one or more pre-ART and two or more post-ART PBMC samples. Each participant with HIV received care in the United States. In each sample, roughly 0.95-10 million cryopreserved PBMC were present before DNA extraction. The sequence came from a man in his fifties with HIV. Sequences were derived from unsorted PBMCs, sampled 3 years after starting antiretroviral therapy.

The CDR3 loop is CAISEVEGGWSAEAFF. The CDR3 nucleotides read TGTGCCATCAGTGAAGTTGAGGGGGGCTGGAGCGCTGAAGCTTTCTTT. The rearrangement links TRBV10-3 to TRBJ1-1, with a possible D match to TRBD1 (6 bases). The CDR3 loop spans 16 amino acids. The germline V and J ends were trimmed by 3 bases and 6 bases, with 20 bases remaining between them. The V gene's germline CDR1 is ENHRY and CDR2 SYGVKD.